This is a list of T cell receptor beta chains from one sample in a study of shared clonotypes between healthy human individuals. Sequencing used immunoSEQ multiplex PCR; TCRdb keeps in-frame clones, though not all of them. There are roughly 2.1 million clones in the sample; about 92% occur only once, and approximately 1.7% lies in the top ten. Material for sequencing was naive CD8+ T cells from PBMCs. The receptors derive from a man between 18 and 29 years old in good health. Some clones in this sample may be carry-over from other donors' samples. Each CDR3 is given with its conserved first and last residue. The order of the fields is clone size, J gene, D gene, V gene, CDR3 DNA, CDR3 protein. D genes are given only for firm matches. The size of a clone is reported for some rows only, either as once, few or many, or as a class for expanded clones.

.,TRBJ1-5,TRBD1,TRBV13,TGTGCCAGCAGCTTGTCAGGGGGCCCACAGCCCCAGCATTTT,CASSLSGGPQPQHF
.,TRBJ2-7,TRBD2,TRBV9,TGTGCCAGCAGCGAGGGAGGGCCCGTCTCCGAGCAGTACTTC,CASSEGGPVSEQYF
.,TRBJ1-1,.,TRBV14,TGTGCCAGCAGCCCCTACAGAGGCACTGAAGCTTTCTTT,CASSPYRGTEAFF
.,TRBJ1-2,TRBD1,TRBV5-1,TGCGCCAGCAGCCCTGGGACAGGGGCGTACGGCTACACCTTC,CASSPGTGAYGYTF
.,TRBJ1-1,.,TRBV7-9,TGTGCCAGCAGCTTAATAAGTACTGAAGCTTTCTTT,CASSLISTEAFF
.,TRBJ1-1,.,TRBV9,TGTGCCAGTTCCCTCTACAGCCCTATGAACACTGAAGCTTTCTTT,CASSLYSPMNTEAFF
once,TRBJ2-7,.,TRBV7-9,TGTGCCAGCAGCTTAGAGGTAGGGAACTACGAGCAGTACTTC,CASSLEVGNYEQYF
.,TRBJ2-7,.,TRBV29-1,TGCAGCGCCGGGACTGTCTACGAGCAGTACTTC,CSAGTVYEQYF
once,TRBJ1-1,TRBD1,TRBV28,TGTGCCAGCAGTTTTGAGGGGGCAAACACTGAAGCTTTCTTT,CASSFEGANTEAFF
.,TRBJ1-5,.,TRBV6-6,TGTGCCAGCAGTTACCAGGGGAATCAGCCCCAGCATTTT,CASSYQGNQPQHF
.,TRBJ2-7,TRBD2,TRBV2,TGTGCCAGCAGGATCGGGACTAGCGGCTACGAGCAGTACTTC,CASRIGTSGYEQYF
.,TRBJ1-4,TRBD1,TRBV4-2,TGTGCCAGCAGTCCCCGGGACAGGGGCGGTTCTAATGAAAAACTGTTTTTT,CASSPRDRGGSNEKLFF
.,TRBJ2-7,.,TRBV5-1,TGCGCCAGCAGCCTATACACCGGGGCCTACGAGCAGTACTTC,CASSLYTGAYEQYF
.,TRBJ2-1,.,TRBV19,TGTGCCAGTAACCCCGCCCGGGAAGGATCCTACAATGAGCAGTTCTTC,CASNPAREGSYNEQFF
.,TRBJ2-5,.,TRBV27,TGTGCCAGCAGTTTACGGGGGACACTCCAAGAGACCCAGTACTTC,CASSLRGTLQETQYF
.,TRBJ2-1,TRBD2,TRBV5-1,TGCGCCAGCCGACCTAGCGGGGCCTACAATGAGCAGTTCTTC,CASRPSGAYNEQFF
.,TRBJ2-3,TRBD2,TRBV10-3,TGTGCCATCAGCGTCACCCTACTAGCGCCGAGCACAGATACGCAGTATTTT,CAISVTLLAPSTDTQYF
.,TRBJ2-2,.,TRBV5-1,TGCGCCAGCAGCCAGCGAACCGGGGAGCTGTTTTTT,CASSQRTGELFF
.,TRBJ2-1,.,TRBV15,TGTGCCACCAGCAGTGGCCCCGACAATGAGCAGTTCTTC,CATSSGPDNEQFF
.,TRBJ2-7,.,TRBV14,TGTGCCAGCAGCCAAGTTTTGGGCTCTCCGCAGTACTTC,CASSQVLGSPQYF
.,TRBJ2-1,.,TRBV11-2,TGTGCCAGCAGAACCCACGGACAGCCGGCTGGCAATGAGCAGTTCTTC,CASRTHGQPAGNEQFF
.,TRBJ1-5,TRBD1,TRBV19,TGTGCCAGTAGTAATTGGGACAGGGCGAATCAGCCCCAGCATTTT,CASSNWDRANQPQHF
once,TRBJ1-6,.,TRBV7-9,TGTGCCAGCAGCTTAGTCGGGGGGGGAAATTCACCCCTCCACTTT,CASSLVGGGNSPLHF
.,TRBJ2-5,.,TRBV4-1,TGCGCCAGCAGCCAAGGTACCAACCTGATCCAAGAGACCCAGTACTTC,CASSQGTNLIQETQYF
.,TRBJ1-1,.,TRBV4-3,TGCGCCAGCAGCCAGGCCCCCCAATCTTTCGGCACTGAAGCTTTCTTT,CASSQAPQSFGTEAFF
.,TRBJ1-2,TRBD1,TRBV19,TGTGCCAGTCATCCCGGACTCGGGACAGGTCAAGGCTACACCTTC,CASHPGLGTGQGYTF
.,TRBJ1-5,.,TRBV4-1,TGCGCCAGCAGCCAAGATAGGAGCTACGCGGCTCAGCCCCAGCATTTT,CASSQDRSYAAQPQHF
.,TRBJ2-5,.,TRBV15,TGTGCCACCAGCAGGGAACTAGCCCAAGAGACCCAGTACTTC,CATSRELAQETQYF
.,TRBJ2-5,.,TRBV7-9,TGTGCCAGCAGCTTAGGGGGGTATGAGCTCCAAGAGACCCAGTACTTC,CASSLGGYELQETQYF
.,TRBJ2-1,TRBD2,TRBV4-3,TGCGCCAGCAGCCTTCTCCCCGTCGCAGCGGGAGGTAGAAATGAGCAGTTCTTC,CASSLLPVAAGGRNEQFF
once,TRBJ1-2,.,TRBV11-2,TGTGCCAGCAGCTTAGTCCCCAATCGGGGCCGACCAGAAACCTTC,CASSLVPNRGRPETF
.,TRBJ1-5,.,TRBV6-1,TGTGCCAGCAGTGAAGACTGGAGTTATAGCAATCAGCCCCAGCATTTT,CASSEDWSYSNQPQHF
.,TRBJ2-1,TRBD2,TRBV11-2,TGTGCCAGCAGCTTCCGGGACTACCTCTACAATGAGCAGTTCTTC,CASSFRDYLYNEQFF
.,TRBJ1-5,TRBD1,TRBV27,TGTGCCAGCAGACCCGGGACAGCCAGCAATCAGCCCCAGCATTTT,CASRPGTASNQPQHF
.,TRBJ2-2,TRBD1,TRBV4-1,TGCGCCAGCAGCCAACCCGACGACAGGGTCGGCGGGGAGCTGTTTTTT,CASSQPDDRVGGELFF
few,TRBJ1-1,.,TRBV5-1,TGCGCCAGCAGCTTGTTGGATAACACTGAAGCTTTCTTT,CASSLLDNTEAFF
.,TRBJ2-5,.,TRBV29-1,TGCAGCGTTGAATCAGGGCTGGGGGAGACCCAGTACTTC,CSVESGLGETQYF
.,TRBJ2-3,TRBD1,TRBV4-2,TGTGCCAGCAGCCAAGAGGGAACAGGGGGTCCAGATACGCAGTATTTT,CASSQEGTGGPDTQYF
.,TRBJ2-5,TRBD2,TRBV27,TGTGCCAGCAGTTTACTAGCGGGCCCCCTCCAAGAGACCCAGTACTTC,CASSLLAGPLQETQYF
once,TRBJ2-6,.,TRBV9,TGTGCCAGCAGCGCTATCATGGGAATGGGGACTGGGGCCAACGTCCTGACTTTC,CASSAIMGMGTGANVLTF
.,TRBJ2-1,.,TRBV7-9,TGTGCCAGCAGCACAGCCGGGGGACAATACAATGAGCAGTTCTTC,CASSTAGGQYNEQFF
.,TRBJ2-5,TRBD2,TRBV2,TGTGCCAGCAGGGAACCCCCCTGGACTAGCGGGATGGGAGAGACCCAGTACTTC,CASREPPWTSGMGETQYF
once,TRBJ2-1,.,TRBV11-2,TGTGCCAGCAGCTGGCCAGCCCGGGGTTACAATGAGCAGTTCTTC,CASSWPARGYNEQFF
.,TRBJ2-7,.,TRBV7-9,TGTGCCAGCAACCCAGACCCCAGCTCCTACGAGCAGTACTTC,CASNPDPSSYEQYF
.,TRBJ1-1,.,TRBV7-8,TGTGCCAGCAGCATCAGGCCGAACACTGAAGCTTTCTTT,CASSIRPNTEAFF
.,TRBJ2-3,.,TRBV4-1,TGCGCCAGCAGCGGCAGGTCCTCAGGCCCAGATACGCAGTATTTT,CASSGRSSGPDTQYF
.,TRBJ1-3,TRBD1,TRBV28,TGTGCCAGCCGAGGACAGGGGACCCCAAGCTCTGGAAACACCATATATTTT,CASRGQGTPSSGNTIYF
.,TRBJ2-3,TRBD1,TRBV9,TGTGCCAGCGGGACAGGGTCCTCAGATACGCAGTATTTT,CASGTGSSDTQYF
.,TRBJ1-1,TRBD1,TRBV11-2,TGTGCCAGCAGCCAAGGGACAGGGACCACTGAAGCTTTCTTT,CASSQGTGTTEAFF
.,TRBJ1-1,.,TRBV12-2,TGTGCAAGTCGCTTATCCTGGGGGTACAGAAATTTTAACACTGAAGCTTTCTTT,CASRLSWGYRNFNTEAFF
once,TRBJ2-3,.,TRBV9,TGTGCCAGCAGCGTAGCGGCCCGAGCCAGCACAGATACGCAGTATTTT,CASSVAARASTDTQYF
.,TRBJ2-7,TRBD1,TRBV7-9,TGTGCCAGCAGCCCGTGGCCCGGGACAGTGAGTCCCTACGAGCAGTACTTC,CASSPWPGTVSPYEQYF
.,TRBJ2-7,TRBD1,TRBV2,TGTGCCAGCAAACCGGGACAGGCCTCCTACGAGCAGTACTTC,CASKPGQASYEQYF
.,TRBJ2-5,TRBD2,TRBV7-6,TGTGCCAGCAGCTTTGCTAGCGGGATGGTCGAGACCCAGTACTTC,CASSFASGMVETQYF